A selection of T cell receptor beta chains follows, all from one sample in a study of T cell clusters in autoimmune cytopenias. TCRdb reprocessed the multiplex PCR reads, keeping one entry per CDR3 protein, no DNA. The table for this sample gives roughly 10,000 distinct CDR3 sequences. The data were also submitted as part of a second study, on T cell repertoires in aging, cancer and after chemotherapy.

The sequencing input was peripheral blood. Source of these receptors: a human donor in good health. The CDR3 runs from the conserved cysteine through the conserved F or W. Only part of the rows carry a size: once, few, many, or a class if the clone is expanded.

- | TRBJ2-3 | TRBV20-1 | CSARVLAGGDTQYF
- | TRBJ2-7 | TRBV28 | CASSSTQGNEQYF
- | TRBJ2-1 | TRBV18 | CASLDRARNEQFF
- | TRBJ2-7 | TRBV5-4 | CASSLQFEPYEQYF
- | TRBJ2-3 | TRBV18 | CASSPVGGGADTQYF
- | TRBJ2-5 | TRBV5-6 | CASSSGVWGETQYF
- | TRBJ2-7 | TRBV7-9 | CASSSSSSEQYF
- | TRBJ1-2 | TRBV5-8 | CASSRRDYGYTF
medium-sized | TRBJ2-1 | TRBV19 | CASCLSPLYNEQFF
medium-sized | TRBJ1-2 | TRBV6-1 | CASSEAGAIYGYTF
- | TRBJ1-3 | TRBV7-9 | CASSSLVFGGGHTIYF
medium-sized | TRBJ2-2 | TRBV20-1 | CSAMSAGANTGELFF
- | TRBJ2-1 | TRBV20-1 | CSAVRSSRGYNEQFF
- | TRBJ2-7 | TRBV5-6 | CASSRDSYEQYF
- | TRBJ1-3 | TRBV28 | CASSLSGPISGNTIYF
- | TRBJ2-1 | TRBV6-1 | CASSYLAGGVEVNEQFF
medium-sized | TRBJ2-7 | TRBV7-9 | CASSLSSQPTYEQYF
- | TRBJ2-1 | TRBV19 | CASSIRGGAPNEQFF
- | TRBJ2-1 | TRBV7-2 | CASSSTSGAGEQFF
- | TRBJ1-2 | TRBV6-1 | CASSPGIGQEYYGYTF
medium-sized | TRBJ2-1 | TRBV6-5 | CASSRSTGGAYNEQFF
- | TRBJ2-7 | TRBV6-6 | CASAPSGLYHEQYF
medium-sized | TRBJ2-1 | TRBV7-6 | CASSFGLDLDAYNEQFF
- | TRBJ2-3 | TRBV5-5 | CASSLHLAGGDVRDTQYF
medium-sized | TRBJ1-6 | TRBV30 | CAWSADRANSPLHF
medium-sized | TRBJ1-2 | TRBV30 | CACVAGGPYGYTF
- | TRBJ2-7 | TRBV4-3 | CASSYDRNYEQYF
- | TRBJ2-1 | TRBV4-1 | CASSQEGFIRQAPNEQFF
- | TRBJ1-5 | TRBV27 | CASSFKGPGYQPQHF
medium-sized | TRBJ2-3 | TRBV11-2 | CASSPGGADTQYF
medium-sized | TRBJ2-3 | TRBV7-2 | CASSSRRGDGDTQYF
medium-sized | TRBJ2-7 | TRBV6-2/TRBV6-3 | CASSGALGQSYEQYF
- | TRBJ2-7 | TRBV7-9 | CASSLGLAGFYEQYF
- | TRBJ1-1 | TRBV7-9 | CASTPDSFNTEAFF
- | TRBJ2-3 | TRBV6-2/TRBV6-3 | CASSGQGTDTQYF
- | TRBJ2-3 | TRBV6-2/TRBV6-3 | CASSRERTDTQYF
- | TRBJ2-3 | TRBV24-1 | CAHQVNWARKKDTQYF
- | TRBJ2-7 | TRBV10-3 | CAHRRGTGWEYEQYF
- | TRBJ1-2 | TRBV6-5 | CASGGSNYGYTF
medium-sized | TRBJ1-2 | TRBV19 | CASTEGMRGYGYTF
- | TRBJ2-1 | TRBV28 | CASSAGQVSYNEQFF
- | TRBJ1-4 | TRBV18 | CASSAANEKLFF
- | TRBJ1-2 | TRBV20-1 | CSARGEYLRARYRIYGYTF
- | TRBJ2-7 | TRBV23-1 | CASSQRFERGETYEQYF
- | TRBJ1-1 | TRBV5-6 | CASSLGSNTEAFF
medium-sized | TRBJ2-1 | TRBV7-2 | CASSLGVSREQFF
- | TRBJ1-1 | TRBV11-2 | CASSVTGADTEAFF
medium-sized | TRBJ2-7 | TRBV13 | CASSSRGRYEQYF
medium-sized | TRBJ1-3 | TRBV6-1 | CASSELSSGNTIYF
- | TRBJ1-5 | TRBV7-2 | CASSLGAKNQPQHF
- | TRBJ2-1 | TRBV12-3/TRBV12-4 | CASTAGYEQFF
- | TRBJ2-2 | TRBV25-1 | CASSESGVNTGELFF
medium-sized | TRBJ2-3 | TRBV19 | CASSLSVGDTQYF